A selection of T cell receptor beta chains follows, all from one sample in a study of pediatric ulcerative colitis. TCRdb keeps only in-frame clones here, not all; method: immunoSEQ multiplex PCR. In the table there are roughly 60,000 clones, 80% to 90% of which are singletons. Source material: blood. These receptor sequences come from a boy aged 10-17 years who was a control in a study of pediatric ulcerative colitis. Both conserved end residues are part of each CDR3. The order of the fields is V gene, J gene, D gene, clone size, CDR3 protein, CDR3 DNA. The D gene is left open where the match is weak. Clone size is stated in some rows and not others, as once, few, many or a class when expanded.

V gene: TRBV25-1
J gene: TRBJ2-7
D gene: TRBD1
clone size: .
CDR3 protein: CASSEYSRGRPYEQYF
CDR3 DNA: TGTGCCAGCAGTGAATATTCCAGGGGGCGCCCCTACGAGCAGTACTTC

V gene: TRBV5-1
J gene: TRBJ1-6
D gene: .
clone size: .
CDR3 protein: CASSPDINSPLHF
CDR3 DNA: TGCGCCAGCAGCCCCGACATTAATTCACCCCTCCACTTT

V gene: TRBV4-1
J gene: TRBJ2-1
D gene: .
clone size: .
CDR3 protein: CASSQIGETGRYNEQFF
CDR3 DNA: TGCGCCAGCAGCCAAATAGGAGAGACAGGCCGCTACAATGAGCAGTTCTTC

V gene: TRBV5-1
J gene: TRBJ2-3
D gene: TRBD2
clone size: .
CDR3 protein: CASSSPTSGGVSGRDTQYF
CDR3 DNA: TGCGCCAGCAGCTCCCCGACTAGCGGGGGGGTCTCAGGTAGGGATACGCAGTATTTT

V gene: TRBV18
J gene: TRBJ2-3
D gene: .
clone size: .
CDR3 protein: CASSPPASDTQYF
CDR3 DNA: TGTGCCAGCTCACCACCAGCGTCAGATACGCAGTATTTT

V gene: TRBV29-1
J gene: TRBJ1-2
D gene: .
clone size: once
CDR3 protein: CSAEGGPVSGYTF
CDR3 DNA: TGCAGCGCCGAAGGAGGACCGGTCTCTGGCTACACCTTC

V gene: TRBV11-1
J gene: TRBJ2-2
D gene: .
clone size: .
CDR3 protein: CASSLRGVSGELFF
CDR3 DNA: TGTGCCAGCAGCTTAAGAGGGGTATCCGGGGAGCTGTTTTTT

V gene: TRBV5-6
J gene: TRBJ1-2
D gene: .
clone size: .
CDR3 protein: CASSPGPDQKGYTF
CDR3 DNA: TGTGCCAGCAGTCCGGGACCCGACCAGAAAGGCTACACCTTC

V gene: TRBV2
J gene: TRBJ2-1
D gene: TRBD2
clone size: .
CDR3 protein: CASSQDREGLTNEQFF
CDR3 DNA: TGTGCCAGCAGCCAAGATCGGGAGGGCCTCACCAATGAGCAGTTCTTC

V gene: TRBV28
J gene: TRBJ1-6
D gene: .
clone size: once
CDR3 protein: CASSLGSQDNSPLHF
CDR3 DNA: TGTGCCAGCAGTTTGGGGTCCCAAGATAATTCACCCCTCCACTTT

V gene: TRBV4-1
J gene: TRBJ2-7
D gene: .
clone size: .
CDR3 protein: CASSQAHSDVAYEQYF
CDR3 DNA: TGCGCCAGCAGCCAAGCGCATTCGGACGTCGCCTACGAGCAGTACTTC

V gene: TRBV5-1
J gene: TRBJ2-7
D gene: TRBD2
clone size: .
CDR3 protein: CASSLGTSGGEQYF
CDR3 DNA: TGCGCCAGCAGCTTAGGGACTAGCGGAGGCGAGCAGTACTTC

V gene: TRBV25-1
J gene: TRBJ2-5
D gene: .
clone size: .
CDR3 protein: CASSGRLSSAETQYF
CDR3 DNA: TGTGCCAGCAGTGGGAGACTTAGTTCGGCGGAGACCCAGTACTTC

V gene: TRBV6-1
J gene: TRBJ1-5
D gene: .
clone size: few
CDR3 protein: CASSDRIVGNQPQHF
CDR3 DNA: TGTGCCAGCAGTGACAGAATAGTAGGCAATCAGCCCCAGCATTTT

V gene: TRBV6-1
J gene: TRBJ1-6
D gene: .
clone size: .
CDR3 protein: CASTMENSYNSPLHF
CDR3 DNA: TGTGCCAGTACGATGGAGAACAGTTACAATTCACCCCTCCACTTT

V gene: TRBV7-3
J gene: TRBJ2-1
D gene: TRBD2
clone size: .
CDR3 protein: CASSPGLVRNEQFF
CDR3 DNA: TGTGCCAGCAGCCCGGGACTAGTCAGGAATGAGCAGTTCTTC

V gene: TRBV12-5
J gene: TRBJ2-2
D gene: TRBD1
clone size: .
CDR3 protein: CASGETGGGNTGELFF
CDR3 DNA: TGTGCTAGTGGAGAGACAGGGGGTGGGAACACCGGGGAGCTGTTTTTT

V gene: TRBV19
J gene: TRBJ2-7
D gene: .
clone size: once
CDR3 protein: CASSQTATYEQYF
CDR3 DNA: TGTGCCAGTTCCCAGACAGCCACCTACGAGCAGTACTTC

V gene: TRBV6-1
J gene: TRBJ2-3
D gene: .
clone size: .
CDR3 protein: CASSPELQGRAQYF
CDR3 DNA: TGTGCCAGCAGTCCCGAGCTACAGGGTCGAGCGCAGTATTTT

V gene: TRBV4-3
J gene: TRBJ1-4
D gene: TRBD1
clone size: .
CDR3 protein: CASSQVRQGGNEKLFF
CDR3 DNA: TGCGCCAGCAGCCAAGTTCGACAGGGGGGTAATGAAAAACTGTTTTTT

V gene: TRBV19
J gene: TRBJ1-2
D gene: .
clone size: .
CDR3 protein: CASSLTLNYGYTF
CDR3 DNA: TGTGCCAGTAGTCTAACTCTTAACTATGGCTACACCTTC

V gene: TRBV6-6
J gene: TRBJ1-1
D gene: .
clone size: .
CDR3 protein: CASRNFDKNTEAFF
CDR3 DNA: TGTGCCAGCAGAAACTTTGACAAGAACACTGAAGCTTTCTTT

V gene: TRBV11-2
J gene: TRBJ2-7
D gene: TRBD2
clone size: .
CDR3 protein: CASSWAGGFYEQYF
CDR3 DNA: TGTGCCAGCAGCTGGGCGGGGGGGTTCTACGAGCAGTACTTC